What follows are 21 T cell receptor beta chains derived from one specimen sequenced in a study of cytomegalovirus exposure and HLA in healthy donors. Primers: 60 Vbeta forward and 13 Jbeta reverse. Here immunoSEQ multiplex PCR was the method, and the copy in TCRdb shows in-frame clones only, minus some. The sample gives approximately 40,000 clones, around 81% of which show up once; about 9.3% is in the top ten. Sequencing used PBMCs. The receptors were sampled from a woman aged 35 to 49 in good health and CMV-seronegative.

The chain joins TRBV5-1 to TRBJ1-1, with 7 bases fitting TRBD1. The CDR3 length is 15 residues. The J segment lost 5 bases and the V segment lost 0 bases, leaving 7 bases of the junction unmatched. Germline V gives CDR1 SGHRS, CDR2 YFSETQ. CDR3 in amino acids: CASSLEAGGKTEAFF. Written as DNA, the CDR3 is TGCGCCAGCAGCTTGGAGGCAGGGGGTAAAACTGAAGCTTTCTTT.

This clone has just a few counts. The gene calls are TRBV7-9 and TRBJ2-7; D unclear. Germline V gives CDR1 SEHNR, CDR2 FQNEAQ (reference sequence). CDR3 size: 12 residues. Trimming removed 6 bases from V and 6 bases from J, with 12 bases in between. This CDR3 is CASSPTVGEQYF. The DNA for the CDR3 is TGTGCCAGCAGTCCTACAGTGGGCGAGCAGTACTTC.

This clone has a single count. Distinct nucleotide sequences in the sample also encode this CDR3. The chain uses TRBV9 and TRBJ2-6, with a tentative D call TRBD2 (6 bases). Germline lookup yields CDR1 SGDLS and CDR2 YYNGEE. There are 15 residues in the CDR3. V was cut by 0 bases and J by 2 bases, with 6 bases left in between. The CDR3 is CASSVGGAGANVLTF. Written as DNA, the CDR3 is TGTGCCAGCAGCGTAGGGGGGGCTGGGGCCAACGTCCTGACTTTC.

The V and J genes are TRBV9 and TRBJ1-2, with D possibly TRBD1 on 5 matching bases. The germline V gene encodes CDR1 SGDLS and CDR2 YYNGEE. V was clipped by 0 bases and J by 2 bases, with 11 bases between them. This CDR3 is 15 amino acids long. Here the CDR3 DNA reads TGTGCCAGCAGCGTAGGTGCGACAGTCAACTATGGCTACACCTTC. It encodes CASSVGATVNYGYTF.

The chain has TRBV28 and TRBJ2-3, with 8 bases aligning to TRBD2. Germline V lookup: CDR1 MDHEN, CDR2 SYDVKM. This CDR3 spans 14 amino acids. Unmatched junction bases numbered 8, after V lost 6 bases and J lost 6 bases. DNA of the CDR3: TGTGCCAGCAGCGCGGGGGGTACCGGGGATACGCAGTATTTT. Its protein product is CASSAGGTGDTQYF.

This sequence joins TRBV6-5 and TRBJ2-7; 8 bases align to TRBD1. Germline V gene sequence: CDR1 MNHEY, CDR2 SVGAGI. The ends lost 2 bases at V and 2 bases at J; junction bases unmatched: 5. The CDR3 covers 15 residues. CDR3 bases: TGTGCCAGCAGTTACGGCGTGACAGGGGCCTACGAGCAGTACTTC. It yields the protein CASSYGVTGAYEQYF.

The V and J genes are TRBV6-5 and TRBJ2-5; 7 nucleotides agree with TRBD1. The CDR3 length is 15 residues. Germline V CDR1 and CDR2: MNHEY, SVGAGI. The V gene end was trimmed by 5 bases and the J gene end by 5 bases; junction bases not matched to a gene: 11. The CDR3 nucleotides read TGTGCCAGCAGTCCCAAGGGGGCGGGCAGGGAGACCCAGTACTTC. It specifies CASSPKGAGRETQYF.

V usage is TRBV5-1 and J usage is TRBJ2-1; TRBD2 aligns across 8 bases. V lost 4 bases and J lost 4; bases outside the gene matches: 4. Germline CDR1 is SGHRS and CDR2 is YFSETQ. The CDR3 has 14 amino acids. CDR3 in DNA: TGCGCCAGCAGCGTGGCGGGGGGATACAATGAGCAGTTCTTC. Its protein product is CASSVAGGYNEQFF.

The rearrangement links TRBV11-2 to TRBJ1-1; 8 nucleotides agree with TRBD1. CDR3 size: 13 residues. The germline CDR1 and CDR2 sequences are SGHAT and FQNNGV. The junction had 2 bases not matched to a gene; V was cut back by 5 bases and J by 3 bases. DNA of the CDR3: TGTGCCAGCAGCCCGGACAGGGACACTGAAGCTTTCTTT. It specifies CASSPDRDTEAFF.

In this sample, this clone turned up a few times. CDR3 nucleotide sequence: TGTGCCAGCAGCTTCAGTCGGGTAGCCAAAAACATTCAGTACTTC. Its protein is CASSFSRVAKNIQYF. This chain links TRBV7-2 with TRBJ2-4; D gene ambiguous. This CDR3 has 15 amino acids. Germline CDR1 is SGHTA and CDR2 is FQGNSA. The V and J ends lost 3 bases and 0 bases respectively, with 9 bases between them.

The CDR3: CASSYKSQGHGTQYF. The CDR3, as DNA: TGTGCCAGCAGTTATAAATCGCAGGGTCACGGTACGCAGTATTTT. V usage is TRBV28 and J usage is TRBJ2-3, with D perhaps TRBD1 (5 bases). Trimming pared 4 bases from V and 8 bases from J, leaving 19 bases between. The length of the CDR3 is 15 residues. CDR1 is MDHEN, CDR2 SYDVKM, per germline. Combining the CDR3 with reference TRBV28 and TRBJ2-3 gives the whole variable domain DVKVTQSSRYLVKRTGEKVFLECVQDMDHENMFWYRQDPGLGLRLIYFSYDVKMKEKGDIPEGYSVSREKKERFSLILESASTNQTSMYLCASSYKSQGHGTQYFGPGTRLTVL.

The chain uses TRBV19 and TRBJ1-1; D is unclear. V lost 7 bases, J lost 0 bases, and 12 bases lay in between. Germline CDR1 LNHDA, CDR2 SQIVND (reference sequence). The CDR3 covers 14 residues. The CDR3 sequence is CASMNRYMNTEAFF. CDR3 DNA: TGTGCCAGTATGAACAGATACATGAACACTGAAGCTTTCTTT.

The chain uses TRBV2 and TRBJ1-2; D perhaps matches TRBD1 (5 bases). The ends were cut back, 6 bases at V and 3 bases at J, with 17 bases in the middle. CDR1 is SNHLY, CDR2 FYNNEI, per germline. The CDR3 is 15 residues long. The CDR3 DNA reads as TGTGCCAGCAGGGCGGGACTCCACCGGGACTATGGCTACACCTTC. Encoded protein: CASRAGLHRDYGYTF.

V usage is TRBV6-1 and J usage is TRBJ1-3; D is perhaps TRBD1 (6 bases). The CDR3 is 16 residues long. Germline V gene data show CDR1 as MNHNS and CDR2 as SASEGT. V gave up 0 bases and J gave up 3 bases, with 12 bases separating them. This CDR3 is CASSEAYRVDGNTIYF. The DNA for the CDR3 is TGTGCCAGCAGTGAAGCGTACAGGGTCGATGGAAACACCATATATTTT.

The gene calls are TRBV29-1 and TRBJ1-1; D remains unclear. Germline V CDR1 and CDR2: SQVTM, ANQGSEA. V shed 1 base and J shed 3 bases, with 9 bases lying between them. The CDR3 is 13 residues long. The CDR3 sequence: CSVEGGEDTEAFF. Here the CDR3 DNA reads TGCAGCGTTGAAGGGGGAGAGGACACTGAAGCTTTCTTT.

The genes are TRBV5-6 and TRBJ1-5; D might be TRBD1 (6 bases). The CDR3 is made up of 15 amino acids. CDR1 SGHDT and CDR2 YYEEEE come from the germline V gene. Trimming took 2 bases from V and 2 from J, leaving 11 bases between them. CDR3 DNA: TGTGCCAGCAGCTTCACAGGGTCGGGCAATCAGCCCCAGCATTTT. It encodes CASSFTGSGNQPQHF.

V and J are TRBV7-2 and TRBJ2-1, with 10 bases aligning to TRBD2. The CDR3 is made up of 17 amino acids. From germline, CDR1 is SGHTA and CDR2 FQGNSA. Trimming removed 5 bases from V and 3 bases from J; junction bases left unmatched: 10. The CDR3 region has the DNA TGTGCCAGCAGCCCTATACGGACTAGCGGCCGCTACAATGAGCAGTTCTTC. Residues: CASSPIRTSGRYNEQFF.

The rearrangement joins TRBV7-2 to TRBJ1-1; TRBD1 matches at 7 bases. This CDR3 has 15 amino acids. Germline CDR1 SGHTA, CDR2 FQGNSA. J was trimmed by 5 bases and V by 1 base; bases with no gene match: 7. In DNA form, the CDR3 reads TGTGCCAGCAGCTTAGTTCAGGGGGTAGGGACTGAAGCTTTCTTT. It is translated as CASSLVQGVGTEAFF. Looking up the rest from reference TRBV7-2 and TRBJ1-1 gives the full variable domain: GAGVSQSPSNKVTEKGKDVELRCDPISGHTALYWYRQSLGQGLEFLIYFQGNSAPDKSGLPSDRFSAERTGGSVSTLTIQRTQQEDSAVYLCASSLVQGVGTEAFFGQGTRLTVV.

The CDR3: CSVEGTGQETQYF. The CDR3 nucleotides read TGCAGCGTTGAAGGAACAGGGCAGGAGACCCAGTACTTC. V and J are TRBV29-1 and TRBJ2-5, with a possible D match to TRBD1 (6 bases). Trimming shortened V by 1 base and J by 5 bases, and 11 bases separated the two germline ends. This CDR3 comprises 13 residues. The germline V gene has CDR1 SQVTM and CDR2 ANQGSEA.

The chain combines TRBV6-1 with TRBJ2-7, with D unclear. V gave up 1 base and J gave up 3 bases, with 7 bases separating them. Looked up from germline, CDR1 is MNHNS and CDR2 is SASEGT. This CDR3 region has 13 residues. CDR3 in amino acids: CASSEGLIYEQYF. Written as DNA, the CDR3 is TGTGCCAGCAGTGAAGGCCTAATCTACGAGCAGTACTTC.

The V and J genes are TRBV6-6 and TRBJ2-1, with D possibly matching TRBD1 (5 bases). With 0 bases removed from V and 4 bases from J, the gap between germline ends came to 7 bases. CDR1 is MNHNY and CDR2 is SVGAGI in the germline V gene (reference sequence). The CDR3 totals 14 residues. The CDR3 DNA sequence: TGTGCCAGCAGTTACTCGACAGAATACAATGAGCAGTTCTTC. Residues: CASSYSTEYNEQFF.